A selection of T cell receptor beta chains follows, all from one sample in a study of OX40 agonist ivuxolimab in advanced cancers. Assay used: immunoSEQ multiplex PCR; TCRdb lists only in-frame clones, some missing. The table has 41,000 or so clones, almost 80% seen once. Sequences were derived from CD4+ or CD8+ T cells sorted from blood, sampled in a trial of the OX40 agonist ivuxolimab. These receptors were collected from an adult with an advanced solid tumor such as melanoma, head and neck, liver or kidney cancer. Both conserved end residues are part of each CDR3. D genes are given only for firm matches.

d_gene,j_gene,v_gene,CDR3aa
.,TRBJ2-6,TRBV9,CASSVPGGGANVLTF
.,TRBJ1-3,TRBV28,CASSLGQSSGNTIYF
.,TRBJ2-5,TRBV18,CASSPLAGSLQETQYF
.,TRBJ1-6,TRBV7-2,CASSPPRNSPLHF
.,TRBJ1-1,TRBV14,CASSQELRRTEAFF
.,TRBJ2-2,TRBV7-9,CASSGMQAAPNTGELFF
TRBD2,TRBJ2-1,TRBV10-3,CAISEMIGLADNNEQFF
.,TRBJ2-1,TRBV4-3,CASSQVIYNEQFF
.,TRBJ2-3,TRBV19,CASSIGGLDTQYF
.,TRBJ2-6,TRBV19,CASSSIWKSQSRANVLTF
TRBD2,TRBJ2-1,TRBV6-6,CASNAGLAGDTEQFF
TRBD2,TRBJ2-5,TRBV9,CASSGLAGGQETQYF
.,TRBJ1-4,TRBV25-1,CASSEVWGRTNEKLFF
TRBD1,TRBJ2-7,TRBV9,CASSANPGQGYEQYF
TRBD1,TRBJ2-5,TRBV28,CASGTGGETQYF
.,TRBJ2-1,TRBV5-4,CASSDGHYNEQFF
.,TRBJ2-7,TRBV9,CASSEQGQSYEQYF
TRBD1,TRBJ2-7,TRBV27,CASSLKVGTGNVYEQYF
TRBD1,TRBJ1-1,TRBV30,CAFDRVSTEAFF
TRBD1,TRBJ1-4,TRBV6-1,CASSEWVTRDRASLGEKLFF
TRBD1,TRBJ1-3,TRBV5-6,CASRPGQGFRNTIYF
TRBD2,TRBJ2-7,TRBV5-1,CASSLVAGEGYEQYF
.,TRBJ2-3,TRBV9,CASSVATGADTQYF
.,TRBJ1-2,TRBV6-5,CASSVTEYYGYTF
.,TRBJ2-5,TRBV30,CAWMWPIQETQYF
TRBD2,TRBJ2-2,TRBV5-1,CASSLAGGTGELFF
TRBD1,TRBJ2-5,TRBV11-1,CASSLQTGKGETQYF
TRBD1,TRBJ2-5,TRBV10-3,CAISGGQAETQYF
TRBD1,TRBJ1-1,TRBV5-4,CASSRDRVIEAFF
TRBD1,TRBJ2-7,TRBV4-1,CASSQPDRGQYEQYF
TRBD2,TRBJ2-1,TRBV4-2,CASSQGEVSGGEQFF
.,TRBJ2-2,TRBV2,CASSGGGLLQSGELFF
.,TRBJ2-5,TRBV11-2,CASSLGFSGDQYF
.,TRBJ2-1,TRBV27,CASSQGRYNEQFF
TRBD2,TRBJ2-3,TRBV10-3,CAIGRGSTDTQYF
TRBD1,TRBJ2-5,TRBV7-6,CASSSWGQANQETQYF
.,TRBJ1-1,TRBV2,CASSEEAIYTEAFF
.,TRBJ2-1,TRBV2,CASSDPVDTPSLDNEQFF
.,TRBJ2-3,TRBV9,CASSAEVSGDTQYF
TRBD1,TRBJ1-2,TRBV13,CASSDLGGDYTF
TRBD1,TRBJ2-1,TRBV2,CASSVGQGARNEQFF
.,TRBJ1-1,TRBV7-9,CASSLVGGVEAFF
.,TRBJ2-1,TRBV7-9,CASSLVISQNEQFF
TRBD1,TRBJ1-1,TRBV2,CASSVQGTEAFF
.,TRBJ2-3,TRBV19,CASSIGTGTTDTQYF
.,TRBJ1-2,TRBV28,CASSPIRHLSGYTF
TRBD1,TRBJ2-7,TRBV4-2,CASSQRDRPEQYF
.,TRBJ2-1,TRBV9,CATRRPIAWWYNEQFF
TRBD1,TRBJ2-1,TRBV4-3,CASSQNRGYNEQFF
.,TRBJ1-2,TRBV7-2,CASSLGGRGYTF
TRBD2,TRBJ2-3,TRBV28,CASSFYGSGRITQYF
.,TRBJ1-2,TRBV7-9,CASSLGGLGLANYGYTF
.,TRBJ2-1,TRBV7-2,CASSSLSGYEQFF
.,TRBJ1-6,TRBV11-2,CASSLLEWESPLHF
.,TRBJ1-1,TRBV5-1,CASSLNLRGNTEAFF
TRBD1,TRBJ1-1,TRBV7-2,CASSSTSGGTEAFF
TRBD2,TRBJ2-3,TRBV5-5,CASSSREGTDTQYF
.,TRBJ1-2,TRBV7-9,CASSGHYGYTF
TRBD1,TRBJ1-1,TRBV10-3,CAIRKSGQANTEAFF
.,TRBJ1-2,TRBV9,CASSVESRQGGYTF